Listed below are T cell receptor beta chains from one sample, sequenced in a study of CD8 T cells in Susac syndrome. TCRdb re-derived calls from the immunoSEQ multiplex PCR reads in MiXCR, one entry per CDR3 protein. The sample records about 120,000 distinct CDR3 sequences, approximately 94% being singletons. The material sequenced was CD4+ T cells from PBMCs. All receptors derive from a human donor in good health. The CDR3 runs from the conserved cysteine through the conserved F or W. The order of the fields is V gene, clone size, J gene, D gene, CDR3 DNA, CDR3 protein. D genes are given only for firm matches. Clone sizes are given selectively: once, few, many, or a class where the clone is expanded.

TRBV11-2	NA	TRBJ2-5	TRBD1	TGTGCCAGCAGATCGGACAGGGGGCGTCAAGAGACCCAGTACTTC	CASRSDRGRQETQYF
TRBV3-1	NA	TRBJ2-2	NA	TGTGCCAGCAGCCAAGACCCGACCTTTGGGGAGCTGTTTTTT	CASSQDPTFGELFF
TRBV6-5	NA	TRBJ2-7	NA	TGTGCCAGCAGTTACTCGAGATTTTGGGGGAGGCGGGGAAGCTCCTACGAGCAGTACTTC	CASSYSRFWGRRGSSYEQYF
TRBV12-3/TRBV12-4	NA	TRBJ2-5	NA	TGTGCCAGCACGCCCGGGACTGGGGAGACCCAGTACTTC	CASTPGTGETQYF
TRBV20-1	NA	TRBJ1-1	NA	TGCAGTAGCCCAGGACCGACGAACACTGAAGCTTTCTTT	CSSPGPTNTEAFF
TRBV20-1	NA	TRBJ2-7	NA	TGCAGTGTCGGGACCATCTCCTACGAGCAGTACTTC	CSVGTISYEQYF
TRBV4-2	NA	TRBJ2-3	TRBD2	TGTATTCGAGCGGGAGTCCGTCGCACAGATACGCAGTATTTT	CIRAGVRRTDTQYF
TRBV12-3/TRBV12-4	NA	TRBJ1-2	NA	TGTGCCAGCAGCCCCCCGACGGGGTATCTTGGCTACACCTTC	CASSPPTGYLGYTF
TRBV6-1	NA	TRBJ2-1	TRBD2	TGTGCCAGCAGCCGCCTATCAGCGGGAGCGGGGGTTCGTGAGCAGTTCTTC	CASSRLSAGAGVREQFF
TRBV30	NA	TRBJ1-6	NA	TGTGCCTGGAGTGTACGTACAGGGAGAAATTCACCCCTCCACTTT	CAWSVRTGRNSPLHF
TRBV3-1	NA	TRBJ1-5	NA	TGTGCCAGCAGCCAATTTCCCAATAGGGATCATGCCCAGCATTTT	CASSQFPNRDHAQHF
TRBV7-2	NA	TRBJ2-2	NA	TGTGCCAGCAGCTCCCGGATCACCGGGGAGCTGTTTTTT	CASSSRITGELFF
TRBV7-6	NA	TRBJ1-1	NA	TGTGCCAGCAGCTCCCAGTCGTGGGGGTCTAACACTGAAGCTTTCTTT	CASSSQSWGSNTEAFF
TRBV7-6	NA	TRBJ2-1	NA	TGTGCCAGCAGCTTCGGAGGTCCCTACAATGAGCAGTTCTTC	CASSFGGPYNEQFF
TRBV27	NA	TRBJ2-1	TRBD2	TGTGCCAGCAGTCAACTAGCGGGAGGGGGAAATGAGCAGTTCTTC	CASSQLAGGGNEQFF
TRBV19	NA	TRBJ1-5	TRBD1	TGTGCCAGTAGTATGGGGACAGACCCTTGGGCCCAGCATTTT	CASSMGTDPWAQHF
TRBV7-9	NA	TRBJ2-3	NA	TGTGCCAGCAGCCGGGACCTGCGCACAGATACGCAGTATTTT	CASSRDLRTDTQYF
TRBV2	NA	TRBJ1-4	NA	TGTGCCAGCAGTGAGCGGGGGAATGCGTTGGCAACTAATGAAAAACTGTTTTTT	CASSERGNALATNEKLFF
TRBV2	NA	TRBJ2-5	NA	TGTGCCAGCAGTGAGGATCGGCAGGGCTTGAAGACCCAGTACTTC	CASSEDRQGLKTQYF
TRBV6-1	NA	TRBJ2-7	TRBD2	TGTGCCAGCAGTCAGACTAGCGGAGCGACCTACGAGCAGTACTTC	CASSQTSGATYEQYF
TRBV12-3/TRBV12-4	NA	TRBJ2-2	NA	TGTGCCAGCAGCTTGGGGACTGCGAGCACCGGGGAGCTGTTTTTT	CASSLGTASTGELFF
TRBV28	NA	TRBJ2-6	NA	TGTGCCAGCAGCGGAGGGGAGGCTGGGGCCAACGTCCTGACTTTC	CASSGGEAGANVLTF
TRBV12-3/TRBV12-4	NA	TRBJ2-2	NA	TGTGCCAGCAGTTTAAGAGCGATCGACACCGGGGAGCTGTTTTTT	CASSLRAIDTGELFF
TRBV12-3/TRBV12-4	NA	TRBJ2-3	TRBD2	TGTGCCAGCAGTTTACAGGGGTTTGGAGCGGGAGGGCCCCCAGATACGCAGTATTTT	CASSLQGFGAGGPPDTQYF
TRBV28	NA	TRBJ1-2	TRBD1	TGTGCCAGCAGTCTTGACAGGGCGGATGGCTACACCTTC	CASSLDRADGYTF
TRBV15	NA	TRBJ2-1	NA	TGTGCCACCAGCAGAGAATCTGCCTCCTACAATGAGCAGTTCTTC	CATSRESASYNEQFF
TRBV12-5	NA	TRBJ2-5	TRBD1	TGTGCTAGTGGTTTGGCAACAGGGGGACAAGAGACCCAGTACTTC	CASGLATGGQETQYF
TRBV6-2/TRBV6-3	NA	TRBJ1-1	NA	TGTGCCAGCAGTTACTCTTACACTGAAGCTTTCTTT	CASSYSYTEAFF
TRBV7-3	once	TRBJ2-5	NA	TGTGCCAGCAGCTTGCGGGAATCAGAGACCCAGTACTTC	CASSLRESETQYF
TRBV25-1	NA	TRBJ1-4	NA	TGTGCCAGCAGTGATTCCTTGATAACTAATGAAAAACTGTTTTTT	CASSDSLITNEKLFF
TRBV11-3	NA	TRBJ2-2	NA	TGTGCCAGCAGCCCGCGGACAGCCGGGGGGGAGCTGTTTTTT	CASSPRTAGGELFF
TRBV18	NA	TRBJ1-2	NA	TGTGCCAGCTCACCACCGGTCGGCAGGGGCTATGGCTACACCTTC	CASSPPVGRGYGYTF
TRBV10-3	NA	TRBJ2-5	NA	TGTGCCATCAGTGAGGGGGTCCAAGAGACCCAGTACTTC	CAISEGVQETQYF
TRBV29-1	NA	TRBJ2-7	NA	TGCAGCGTGAGTCAGCGTTGGGACGAGCAGTACTTC	CSVSQRWDEQYF
TRBV6-2/TRBV6-3	NA	TRBJ1-6	NA	TGTGCCAGCAGTTACGGTCGCCAGGGGAATTCACCCCTCCACTTT	CASSYGRQGNSPLHF
TRBV20-1	NA	TRBJ2-3	NA	TGCAGTGCCCCGGATGGAGATACGCAGTATTTT	CSAPDGDTQYF
TRBV27	NA	TRBJ2-1	NA	TGTGCCAGCAGTCTCGGGCGGACTTACAATGAGCAGTTCTTC	CASSLGRTYNEQFF
TRBV5-1	NA	TRBJ2-7	TRBD2	TGCGCCAGCAGCACCTCTAGCGGGAGTATTCCCTACGAGCAGTACTTC	CASSTSSGSIPYEQYF
TRBV27	NA	TRBJ1-5	NA	TGTGCCAGCAGTTTTAGGTATAGCAATCAGCCCCAGCATTTT	CASSFRYSNQPQHF
TRBV30	NA	TRBJ2-7	TRBD1	TGTGCCGGTACCGGGACAGGGGCCTACGAGCAGTACTTC	CAGTGTGAYEQYF
TRBV28	NA	TRBJ2-3	TRBD2	TGTGCCAGCAGTTACGGACTAGCGGGAGCAGATACGCAGTATTTT	CASSYGLAGADTQYF
TRBV11-2	NA	TRBJ2-7	NA	TGTGCCAGCAGCTTCGAGGCCGGACCCTTCTACGAGCAGTACTTC	CASSFEAGPFYEQYF
TRBV20-1	NA	TRBJ2-7	NA	TGCAGTGCTAGAGATCCGCGCCGGAGCTCCTACGAGCAGTACTTC	CSARDPRRSSYEQYF
TRBV6-5	NA	TRBJ2-2	NA	TGTGCCAGCGGGTACCTGGCAGGGCCGAACACCGGGGAGCTGTTTTTT	CASGYLAGPNTGELFF
TRBV2	NA	TRBJ2-1	TRBD2	TGTGCCAGCAGTGAACTAGCGGGAGCAAGCAATGAGCAGTTCTTC	CASSELAGASNEQFF
TRBV2	NA	TRBJ2-3	NA	TGTGCCAGCAGTGACACCCTCGCGACAGATACGCAGTATTTT	CASSDTLATDTQYF
TRBV5-1	NA	TRBJ1-3	NA	TGCGCCAGCAGCTTGGCTCGGAGCTCTGGAAACACCATATATTTT	CASSLARSSGNTIYF
TRBV30	NA	TRBJ2-2	NA	TGTGCCTGGAGGCGGGCCTCGGCCACCGGGGAGCTGTTTTTT	CAWRRASATGELFF
TRBV29-1	NA	TRBJ2-1	TRBD2	TGCAGCGTCTGGGGGGGACTAAACAATGAGCAGTTCTTC	CSVWGGLNNEQFF
TRBV6-5	few	TRBJ1-2	NA	TGTGCCAGCAGTAGGGAAGGTGGTGGCTACACCTTC	CASSREGGGYTF
TRBV29-1	once	TRBJ2-5	NA	TGCAGCGCCGGGGTCTGGGGGCGGATAGAGACCCAGTACTTC	CSAGVWGRIETQYF
TRBV6-5	NA	TRBJ2-2	NA	TGTGCCAGCAGTTACGTCCGGGGGACCGGGGAGCTGTTTTTT	CASSYVRGTGELFF
TRBV30	NA	TRBJ2-5	NA	TGTGCCTGGAGTCTACTTCAAGAGACCCAGTACTTC	CAWSLLQETQYF
TRBV30	NA	TRBJ1-4	NA	TGTGCCTGGAGTGTACCGGGTTACCAGGGAAAACTGTTTTTT	CAWSVPGYQGKLFF
TRBV28	NA	TRBJ2-5	NA	TGTGCCAGCAGTAGCCCAGGGGTTATTGAAGAGACCCAGTACTTC	CASSSPGVIEETQYF
TRBV30	once	TRBJ1-1	TRBD1	TGTGCCTGGGACTTTGGACAGGGGGCGAGGTATGCTTTCTTT	CAWDFGQGARYAFF
TRBV2	NA	TRBJ2-2	TRBD2	TGTGCCAGCAGTAGAAAAGGGACCCCGGGACTAGCGGGAGAGGCGGGGGAGCTGTTTTTT	CASSRKGTPGLAGEAGELFF
TRBV2	once	TRBJ1-2	TRBD1	TGTGCCAGCAGCCCGGGACAGGGCCTATACACCTTC	CASSPGQGLYTF
TRBV20-1	NA	TRBJ2-1	NA	TGCAGTGCCAAAACCCAACAGGGAGGATCCTACAATGAGCAGTTCTTC	CSAKTQQGGSYNEQFF
TRBV19	few	TRBJ1-2	NA	TGTGCCAGTAGTCCGGATGGCTACACCTTC	CASSPDGYTF